This T cell receptor beta chain was retrieved from a study of shared clonotypes between healthy human individuals. Study-level findings and limits: Large sequencing depth failed to make sorted-subset sequencing complete, rarefaction showed. Only blood underwent sampling, and tissue repertoires likely differ.

Over several immunoSEQ plates, each subset's genomic DNA was distributed in even portions. Original handling: Filtering differed because ImmunoSEQ produced junction-only sequences that carried no quality scores. Sequencing was performed with immunoSEQ multiplex PCR; in TCRdb, only in-frame clones are kept and a portion is missing. V and J calls plus clone size are reproduced from that table; the DNA served to infer D and trimming. The sample includes fewer than 3 million clones, roughly 90% of them seen just once. In regard to this clone: Its antigen is undetermined.

Trimming cost V 1 base and J 4 bases; bases outside gene matches: 6. The germline V gene encodes CDR1 SEHNR and CDR2 FQNEAQ (reference sequence). The length of the CDR3 is 15 residues. This rearrangement joins TRBV7-9 to TRBJ1-1; TRBD1 aligns across 7 bases. This clonotype was obtained from a man between 18 and 35 years old in good health. Some clones in this sample may be carry-over from other donors' samples. Sample: naive CD4+ T cells from PBMCs. Subset noted: CD45RA+ positively selected. The CDR3 nucleotides read TGTGCCAGCAGCTTAGAAGGGGGCCGGGTCACTGAAGCTTTCTTT. Its translation is CASSLEGGRVTEAFF.